These 7 T cell receptor beta chains were all obtained from the same sample, sequenced in a study of blood T cells in healthy people across ages. A sample-barcoded 5' primer and a J-beta primer mix were used in a second PCR of roughly 6 to 12 cycles. TCRdb ran MiXCR on the 5' RACE reads and lists one entry per CDR3 protein. The sample lists hundreds of thousands of distinct CDR3 sequences; 25% to 30% were seen once. The source material was blood. Source of these receptors: a woman older than 75 in good health.

On this clonotype: With a much larger clone just one base away, this may be a read error. This rearrangement joins TRBV4-1 to TRBJ2-1; perhaps D is TRBD1 or TRBD2 (6 bases each). The CDR3 runs to 16 residues. CDR1 is MGHRA, CDR2 YSYEKL, per germline. The CDR3 here is CACSQGGTRTYNEQFF. In nucleotides, the CDR3 is TGCGCCTGCAGCCAAGGGGGGACAAGAACGTACAATGAGCAGTTCTTC.

With regard to this clonotype: A read error may explain this, as a much larger clone is one base away. The rearrangement links TRBV12-3 or TRBV12-4 to TRBJ2-1, with TRBD2 identical over 11 bases. The DNA end is a closer match to TRBJ2-7, so the J assignment may be wrong. CDR3 length: 17 amino acids. CDR3 protein: CASSWASGGTKDNEQYF. The CDR3 coding sequence is TGTGCCAGCAGTTGGGCTAGCGGGGGGACAAAGGACAATGAGCAGTACTTC.

This clonotype came up a few times. The rearrangement joins TRBV5-1 to TRBJ1-4; D remains ambiguous. The V gene's germline CDR1 is SGHRS and CDR2 YFSETQ. This CDR3 has 16 amino acids. Trimming took 4 bases from V and 0 from J, leaving 13 bases between them. Here the CDR3 reads CASSPRTSATNEKLFF. The CDR3 DNA is TGCGCCAGCAGCCCGAGGACGTCTGCAACTAATGAAAAACTGTTTTTT.

This clonotype was recorded a few times. CDR3 in amino acids: CSASSGLSREQYF. The CDR3 DNA sequence: TGCAGTGCTAGTTCGGGACTAAGTCGCGAGCAGTACTTC. The chain combines TRBV20-1 with TRBJ2-7; 7 bases align to TRBD2. CDR3 length equals 13 residues. Germline V gene data show CDR1 as DFQATT and CDR2 as SNEGSKA (reference sequence). V gave up 3 bases and J gave up 6 bases; unmatched junction bases: 8.

The V and J genes are TRBV7-9 and TRBJ1-2, with TRBD1 matching over 8 bases. Germline V gene lookup returns CDR1 SEHNR and CDR2 FQNEAQ (reference sequence). Germline trimming cut 5 bases from V and 4 bases from J; bases unmatched to any gene: 12. CDR3 length: 16 amino acids. The CDR3 sequence is CASSPNPGQVLYGYTF. The CDR3 DNA reads as TGTGCCAGCAGCCCTAACCCGGGACAGGTTCTCTATGGCTACACCTTC.

This clonotype appeared once. The V and J genes are TRBV5-1 and TRBJ2-3, with D maybe TRBD2 (6 bases). CDR1 SGHRS and CDR2 YFSETQ come from the germline V gene. The CDR3 is 17 residues long. The germline V and J ends were trimmed by 4 bases and 1 base, with 19 bases remaining between them. CDR3 region: CASSPGDGLAGTDTQYF. The CDR3, as DNA: TGCGCCAGCAGCCCGGGGGACGGACTGGCAGGCACAGATACGCAGTATTTT.

This clonotype was detected a few times. Possible read error: a much larger clone is one base away. The chain uses TRBV7-2 and TRBJ2-5; possible D gene TRBD2, 7 bases. V lost 2 bases, J lost 2 bases, and 15 bases lay in between. This CDR3 has 16 residues. Looked up from germline, CDR1 is SGHTA and CDR2 is FQGNSA. This chain's CDR3 is CASSLLGGGHQETQYF. As DNA, the CDR3 is TGTGCCAGCAGCTTACTGGGGGGGGGCCATCAAGAGACCCAGTACTTC.